The rows below give T cell receptor beta chains drawn from one sample of a study of monozygotic twins with inflammatory bowel disease. TCRdb reprocessed the 5' RACE reads, with one entry per CDR3 protein and no DNA. With approximately 420,000 distinct CDR3 sequences in the sample, the ten largest clones hold 2% to 2.5%. Sequenced sample: blood. The receptors come from a human donor with ulcerative colitis or Crohn's disease, or a healthy co-twin of an affected twin (not recorded which). CDR3s include the opening cysteine and the closing phenylalanine or tryptophan.

j_call v_call cdr3_aa
TRBJ1-2 TRBV6-1 CASSEAWGGGGYTF
TRBJ2-2 TRBV12-3/TRBV12-4 CATLQGRAGELFF
TRBJ1-1 TRBV15 CATSRDVTAEAFF
TRBJ1-4 TRBV7-2 CASVIGTKLFF
TRBJ2-5 TRBV19 CASSMQEGGTQYF
TRBJ2-2 TRBV18 CASSPYGTSGELFF
TRBJ1-2 TRBV24-1 CATSAPGNYGYTF
TRBJ2-7 TRBV5-4 CASSFLGVEYF
TRBJ1-2 TRBV7-9 CASSLGRDNGYTF
TRBJ1-6 TRBV27 CASSLNRAAGPLHF
TRBJ1-5 TRBV12-3/TRBV12-4 CASQGKTVGYQPQHF
TRBJ2-6 TRBV29-1 CSVGDPTAGANVLTF
TRBJ2-7 TRBV4-2 CASSHGGGRTDMTSYEQYF
TRBJ2-1 TRBV30 CAWSVPMGEQFF
TRBJ1-5 TRBV30 CAWSQGPRGNQPQHF
TRBJ2-1 TRBV20-1 CSARVELAGSSNNEQFF
TRBJ2-1 TRBV18 CASSPGTGGEQFF
TRBJ2-2 TRBV18 CASSRGRTGTGELFF
TRBJ2-2 TRBV6-2/TRBV6-3 CASTYHSGGPPGELFF
TRBJ2-1 TRBV6-6 CASSYPKYNEQFF
TRBJ2-3 TRBV5-1 CTSSSGTIYTDTQYF
TRBJ1-1 TRBV10-3 CAISEKGLNTEAFF
TRBJ2-3 TRBV28 CASSLRGRPQYF
TRBJ2-2 TRBV12-5 CVTLGDCPPDISGTGELFF
TRBJ1-1 TRBV9 CASRGGWNTEAFF
TRBJ2-7 TRBV12-3/TRBV12-4 CASSPTGAWEQYF
TRBJ2-2 TRBV29-1 CSVEDRGKRNTGELFF
TRBJ1-6 TRBV5-1 CASSVTGSENSPLHF
TRBJ2-7 TRBV11-2 CASSRTGTAHEQYF
TRBJ1-6 TRBV5-4 CASSIGGLRDSPLHF
TRBJ1-3 TRBV18 CASSPDQSSGNTIYF
TRBJ1-5 TRBV7-2 CASSLSPQSNQPQHF
TRBJ2-1 TRBV2 CASIQASGDPNEQFF
TRBJ2-5 TRBV19 CASSQRDWYQETQYF
TRBJ1-2 TRBV7-9 CASSTYTGQNGYTF
TRBJ2-1 TRBV5-1 CASSLVDTSSYNEQFF
TRBJ2-3 TRBV5-1 CASRFPSTDTQYF
TRBJ1-5 TRBV7-2 CASSLASGGAGQPQHF
TRBJ2-1 TRBV12-3/TRBV12-4 CASSFHGQGYNEQFF
TRBJ1-2 TRBV20-1 CSARTLPSDYGYTF
TRBJ2-1 TRBV7-2 CASSVGYNEQFF
TRBJ1-6 TRBV7-2 CASSGPDSPLHF
TRBJ2-3 TRBV20-1 CSARDWTGGADTQYF
TRBJ2-7 TRBV5-1 CASSLEYRSYEQYF
TRBJ1-6 TRBV6-6 CASSTLGWSLHF
TRBJ1-1 TRBV27 CASSPSFGMGTEAFF
TRBJ2-3 TRBV5-1 CASSLMASGSTDTQYF
TRBJ1-6 TRBV19 CASSSRQGRLSPLHF
TRBJ2-6 TRBV27 CASRKGGTGANVLTF
TRBJ2-5 TRBV29-1 CTGGGRQETQYF
TRBJ2-7 TRBV28 CASKKFYEQYF
TRBJ1-4 TRBV7-9 CASSIPGQGDEKLFF
TRBJ2-3 TRBV4-1 CASSQTVSTDTQYF
TRBJ2-1 TRBV9 CASSVELNNEQFF
TRBJ2-3 TRBV7-2 CASSLAYTQYF
TRBJ2-3 TRBV4-3 CASSQDATDTQYF
TRBJ2-3 TRBV15 CASRNTSGRAGGDTQYF
TRBJ2-1 TRBV5-1 CASSPGLGISYNEQFF
TRBJ1-1 TRBV5-5 CASSKTGLNTEAFF